This TCR beta chain was documented in a study of blood T cell repertoires in COVID-19. Study background: In each case, the material was cDNA or gDNA derived from T cells, B-cell-depleted T cells, or PBMCs.

How the authors handled the data: Reference gene primer amplification yielded estimated nucleated cell counts. The protocol was immunoSEQ multiplex PCR, while the TCRdb copy is restricted to in-frame clones and leaves out a portion. V, J and clone size are those of that table, while D and trimming were read from the DNA. The table shows around 300,000 clones, with 85% to 90% occurring only once. The study drew participants aged about 18 to 89 years from under 30 US areas. Either two negative PCRs, clearance, or symptom resolution qualified Cohort 3 donors as recovered. The clonotype originates from a woman between 18 and 29 years old who had recovered from COVID-19. Specimen: PBMCs or T cells enriched from blood (not recorded which).

DNA for the CDR3: TGTGCCAGCAGCTTACAAACGGGGGGTGGTGGCGGCACAGATACGCAGTATTTT. Its protein product is CASSLQTGGGGGTDTQYF. The rearrangement joins TRBV13 to TRBJ2-3, with TRBD2 matching 7 bases. CDR3 length: 18 amino acids. Germline CDR1 reads PRHDT; CDR2 reads FYEKMQ (reference sequence). The V gene end was trimmed by 2 bases and the J gene end by 1 base; junction bases not matched to a gene: 12. The full variable domain, with the rest looked up from reference TRBV13 and TRBJ2-3, is AAGVIQSPRHLIKEKRETATLKCYPIPRHDTVYWYQQGPGQDPQFLISFYEKMQSDKGSIPDRFSAQQFSDYHSELNMSSLELGDSALYFCASSLQTGGGGGTDTQYFGPGTRLTVL.